The 8 T cell receptor beta chains given below trace back to one sample, sequenced in a study of OX40 agonist ivuxolimab in advanced cancers. Measured with immunoSEQ multiplex PCR; TCRdb has only the in-frame clones, and not every one. The sample lists tens of thousands of clones; 81% were seen once. Specimen: CD4+ or CD8+ T cells sorted from blood, collected in a trial of the OX40 agonist ivuxolimab. The source of these receptors is an adult with an advanced solid tumor such as melanoma, head and neck, liver or kidney cancer.

This sequence joins TRBV11-1 and TRBJ1-2, with 7 bases matching TRBD1. CDR1 is SGHAT and CDR2 is FQDESV in the germline V gene (reference sequence). The V segment lost 3 bases and the J segment 5 bases; nucleotides outside the gene matches: 9. This CDR3 contains 15 residues. The CDR3 reads CASSFGTETIYGYTF. The CDR3 region has the DNA TGTGCCAGCAGCTTCGGGACAGAGACAATTTATGGCTACACCTTC.

As regards this clone: The identical CDR3 is also encoded by other nucleotide sequences in the sample. The chain couples TRBV5-1 to TRBJ2-3; D remains ambiguous. Germline lookup yields CDR1 SGHRS and CDR2 YFSETQ. Deletions cut 2 bases from V and 0 bases from J, with 7 bases between. The CDR3 loop spans 14 amino acids. This chain's CDR3 is CASSFGLSTDTQYF. CDR3 sequence (DNA): TGCGCCAGCAGCTTTGGTTTGAGCACAGATACGCAGTATTTT.

This clone showed up just a few times. The chain combines TRBV5-1 with TRBJ1-1; 11 bases are a match to TRBD1. Germline CDR1 SGHRS, CDR2 YFSETQ. The V segment lost 4 bases and the J segment 6 bases; nucleotides outside the gene matches: 5. CDR3 length: 14 amino acids. CDR3 nucleotide sequence: TGCGCCAGCAGCACCGGACAGGGGGCCCCTGAAGCTTTCTTT. This translates into CASSTGQGAPEAFF.

The rearrangement uses TRBV29-1 and TRBJ2-2; 9 positions agree with TRBD2. CDR3 length: 12 amino acids. The germline gives CDR1 SQVTM, CDR2 ANQGSEA. V was pared by 7 bases and J by 6 bases, with 3 bases of the junction left unmatched. The CDR3 region has the DNA TGCAGCGGGACTAGCGCCGCCGGGGAGCTGTTTTTT. Translation gives CSGTSAAGELFF.

The chain employs TRBV5-1 and TRBJ2-6, with D hard to call. The germline V and J ends were trimmed by 2 bases and 1 base, with 4 bases remaining between them. Germline V gene sequence: CDR1 SGHRS, CDR2 YFSETQ. The CDR3 loop spans 14 amino acids. The CDR3 DNA follows: TGCGCCAGCAGCTTCGGGTCTGGGGCCAACGTCCTGACTTTC. This sequence encodes CASSFGSGANVLTF.

This sequence joins TRBV5-5 and TRBJ1-2; D gene unclear. Germline loops: CDR1 SGHKS, CDR2 YYEKEE (reference sequence). V lost 1 base, J lost 2 bases, and 9 bases lay in between. The CDR3 consists of 14 residues. This chain's CDR3 is CASSLLGENYGYTF. The CDR3, as DNA: TGTGCCAGCAGCTTGCTGGGAGAAAACTATGGCTACACCTTC.

The rearrangement uses TRBV29-1 and TRBJ1-1; TRBD1 matches 7 bases. Looked up from germline, CDR1 is SQVTM and CDR2 is ANQGSEA. This CDR3 region has 13 residues. After removal of 5 bases from V and 1 base from J, the junction contained 4 bases not matched to a gene. This CDR3 is CSVSWTGNTEAFF. CDR3 sequence (DNA): TGCAGCGTTTCCTGGACAGGGAACACTGAAGCTTTCTTT.

The chain joins TRBV19 to TRBJ1-5; 8 bases map to TRBD1. CDR3 length equals 15 residues. The V gene end was trimmed by 7 bases and the J gene end by 7 bases; junction bases not matched to a gene: 12. Germline V lookup: CDR1 LNHDA, CDR2 SQIVND (reference sequence). The CDR3 loop reads CASNPGGTGWQPQHF. The CDR3 DNA sequence: TGTGCCAGTAACCCGGGAGGGACAGGATGGCAGCCCCAGCATTTT.